This entry is about one T cell receptor (beta chain). Its antigen remains unidentified. This CDR3 is missing its conserved last phenylalanine or tryptophan, likely due to a read error. The CDR3 loop spans 14 amino acids. Germline V gene data show CDR1 as LGHNA and CDR2 as YSLEER. J lost 11 bases, V lost 4 bases, and 7 bases had no gene match. This specimen belongs to a study of T cell repertoires in ileal Crohn's disease. About the study: Median disease duration was approximately 8 years; 35% to 45% smoked at surgery. Every patient was operated on for stricturing (roughly 61%) or penetrating (about 40%) complications. About half received postoperative treatment, some ten with thiopurines and 15 to 20 anti-TNF.

The method was immunoSEQ multiplex PCR; TCRdb's version includes in-frame clones alone and lacks a portion of them. The sample lists tens of thousands of clones; about three quarters were seen once. The study, taken as a whole, reports: Every patient over 26.8% clonality showed endoscopic recurrence.

This clonotype originated in an adult with Crohn's disease. Sequencing was done on a sample of ileal tissue. The chain carries TRBV4-3 and TRBJ1-6, with 8 bases aligning to TRBD1. Written as DNA, the CDR3 is TGCGCCAGCAGCCCAGGGACAGGCGGGCCACCCCTCCACCTT. Translation gives CASSPGTGGPPLHL.